Listed here are 29 T cell receptor beta chains from one sample, sequenced in a study of shared clonotypes between healthy human individuals. Using immunoSEQ multiplex PCR, the repertoire was profiled, and TCRdb retains in-frame clones only, with some absent. The sample lists some 580,000 clones; approximately 97% were seen once. The specimen was naive CD4+ T cells sorted from blood. Subset in this sample: CD45RA+ positively selected. The receptors stem from a woman under 40 in good health.

This sequence joins TRBV28 and TRBJ2-5; D unclear. Trimming shortened V by 5 bases and J by 5 bases, and 18 bases separated the two germline ends. Looked up from germline, CDR1 is MDHEN and CDR2 is SYDVKM. This CDR3 comprises 15 residues. The CDR3 here is CASSQPGPRWETQYF. CDR3 in DNA: TGTGCCAGCAGTCAACCGGGCCCCAGGTGGGAGACCCAGTACTTC. The full variable domain, its missing parts supplied by reference TRBV28 and TRBJ2-5, is DVKVTQSSRYLVKRTGEKVFLECVQDMDHENMFWYRQDPGLGLRLIYFSYDVKMKEKGDIPEGYSVSREKKERFSLILESASTNQTSMYLCASSQPGPRWETQYFGPGTRLLVL.

The CDR3 region has the DNA TGTGCCAGTAGCCCTCGCCAGGCCGCGGGCTACACCTTC. Protein: CASSPRQAAGYTF. J is TRBJ1-2 and V is TRBV19, with no clear D. The germline CDR1 and CDR2 sequences are LNHDA and SQIVND (reference sequence). The CDR3 runs 13 residues. The V end lost 6 bases, the J end lost 8 bases, and 16 bases lay between the germline ends.

The chain recombines TRBV27 with TRBJ2-5; 9 bases line up with TRBD1. CDR1 is MNHEY, CDR2 SMNVEV, per germline (reference sequence). This CDR3 is built from 14 residues. The V and J ends lost 4 bases and 5 bases, in that order; junction bases with no gene match: 5. Written as DNA, the CDR3 is TGTGCCAGCAGTTCTAACAGGGGGCGGGAGACCCAGTACTTC. Its translation is CASSSNRGRETQYF.

This clone was counted a single time. The V and J genes are TRBV7-2 and TRBJ1-2; D ambiguous. This CDR3 spans 11 amino acids. Germline CDR1 is SGHTA and CDR2 is FQGNSA. Trimming removed 7 bases from V and 8 bases from J, with 11 bases in between. CDR3 loop: CASTRLEGYTF. DNA of the CDR3: TGTGCCAGCACCCGGCTGGAGGGCTACACCTTC. The variable domain in full, completed from reference TRBV7-2 and TRBJ1-2, reads GAGVSQSPSNKVTEKGKDVELRCDPISGHTALYWYRQSLGQGLEFLIYFQGNSAPDKSGLPSDRFSAERTGGSVSTLTIQRTQQEDSAVYLCASTRLEGYTFGSGTRLTVV.

The genes are TRBV5-5 and TRBJ2-3, with 14 positions matching TRBD2. The CDR3 is 17 amino acids. Germline V gene sequence: CDR1 SGHKS, CDR2 YYEKEE (reference sequence). Trimming took 0 bases from V and 1 from J; bases not matched to a gene: 1. For the CDR3, the DNA is TGTGCCAGCAGCTTGGGACTAGCGGGAGGGGGCACAGATACGCAGTATTTT. It translates to CASSLGLAGGGTDTQYF.

The rearrangement uses TRBV7-2 and TRBJ2-4; 8 nucleotides align to TRBD2. V lost 1 base and J lost 3; bases outside the gene matches: 2. Germline V CDR1 and CDR2: SGHTA, FQGNSA. The CDR3 length is 15 residues. The CDR3 bases are TGTGCCAGCAGCTTAGGGGCGGGAGGCAAAAACATTCAGTACTTC. Translated, it gives CASSLGAGGKNIQYF.

The genes are TRBV2 and TRBJ2-7; 11 nucleotides line up with TRBD2. V dropped 6 bases and J dropped 9; count of bases not matched to a gene: 4. Germline V gene data show CDR1 as SNHLY and CDR2 as FYNNEI. The CDR3 totals 12 residues. In DNA form, the CDR3 reads TGTGCCAGCAGACTAGCGGGAGAGGGGCAGTACTTC. Translating gives CASRLAGEGQYF.

CDR3 in amino acids: CASSDSINGETQYF. Written as DNA, the CDR3 is TGTGCCAGCTCAGACTCTATCAACGGGGAGACCCAGTACTTC. The chain joins TRBV18 to TRBJ2-5; unclear D gene. V lost 5 bases and J 5 bases, leaving 15 bases between the germline ends. CDR1 and CDR2 from the germline V gene are KGHSH and LQKENI. The CDR3 sequence is 14 residues long.

The chain employs TRBV5-1 and TRBJ2-3; TRBD2 matches at 9 bases. Germline trimming cut 3 bases from V and 0 bases from J; bases unmatched to any gene: 14. The germline gives CDR1 SGHRS, CDR2 YFSETQ. This CDR3 has 19 residues. For the CDR3, the DNA is TGCGCCAGCAGCTGGAACCCTGGCAGCGGGAGGACTAGCACAGATACGCAGTATTTT. Translating it yields CASSWNPGSGRTSTDTQYF. The variable domain in full, with the rest retrieved from reference TRBV5-1 and TRBJ2-3, is KAGVTQTPRYLIKTRGQQVTLSCSPISGHRSVSWYQQTPGQGLQFLFEYFSETQRNKGNFPGRFSGRQFSNSRSEMNVSTLELGDSALYLCASSWNPGSGRTSTDTQYFGPGTRLTVL.

V and J are TRBV6-6 and TRBJ2-3; perhaps TRBD1 as D (5 bases). CDR1 is MNHNY, CDR2 SVGAGI, per germline (reference sequence). The CDR3 has 14 amino acids. V was clipped by 6 bases and J by 1 base, with 11 bases between them. The CDR3 loop is CASRGRGGTDTQYF. In DNA, the CDR3 is TGTGCCAGCAGGGGAAGGGGCGGCACAGATACGCAGTATTTT.

V and J are TRBV5-6 and TRBJ1-4, with D perhaps TRBD1 (6 bases). The CDR3 extends over 14 amino acids. Germline CDR1 reads SGHDT; CDR2 reads YYEEEE. Deletions cut 5 bases from V and 5 bases from J, with 13 bases between. The CDR3 protein is CASSVTGRNEKLFF. In nucleotides, the CDR3 is TGTGCCAGCAGTGTGACAGGCCGGAATGAAAAACTGTTTTTT. Together with reference TRBV5-6 and TRBJ1-4, the CDR3 gives the full variable domain: DAGVTQSPTHLIKTRGQQVTLRCSPKSGHDTVSWYQQALGQGPQFIFQYYEEEERQRGNFPDRFSGHQFPNYSSELNVNALLLGDSALYLCASSVTGRNEKLFFGSGTQLSVL.

The rearrangement joins TRBV27 to TRBJ2-2; D perhaps matches TRBD2 (5 bases). CDR1 is MNHEY, CDR2 SMNVEV, per germline (reference sequence). CDR3 length equals 15 residues. V was cut by 0 bases and J by 4 bases, with 9 bases left in between. CDR3 sequence reads: CASSLSDYRTGELFF. The CDR3 coding sequence is TGTGCCAGCAGTTTATCTGACTACCGCACCGGGGAGCTGTTTTTT.

J is TRBJ2-7 and V is TRBV5-8; no reliable D call. From germline, CDR1 is SGHTS and CDR2 YDEGEE. Trimming removed 4 bases from V and 7 bases from J, with 6 bases in between. The CDR3 spans 10 residues. The CDR3 region is CASSGREQYF. CDR3 nucleotides: TGTGCCAGCAGCGGACGGGAGCAGTACTTC.

The rearrangement uses TRBV9 and TRBJ1-4; D gene uncertain. The CDR3 consists of 12 residues. The germline V and J ends were trimmed by 4 bases and 7 bases, with 8 bases remaining between them. From germline, CDR1 is SGDLS and CDR2 YYNGEE. The CDR3 reads CASSPGAEKLFF. In DNA form, the CDR3 reads TGTGCCAGCAGCCCCGGAGCTGAAAAACTGTTTTTT. Drawing the rest from reference TRBV9 and TRBJ1-4, the complete variable domain is DSGVTQTPKHLITATGQRVTLRCSPRSGDLSVYWYQQSLDQGLQFLIQYYNGEERAKGNILERFSAQQFPDLHSELNLSSLELGDSALYFCASSPGAEKLFFGSGTQLSVL.

The rearrangement joins TRBV30 to TRBJ1-2; D is undetermined. The germline CDR1 and CDR2 sequences are GTSNPN and SVGIG (reference sequence). The V end was cut by 3 bases, the J end by 3 bases, with 11 bases between. The CDR3 has 13 residues. CDR3 protein: CAWRDHRDYGYTF. CDR3 DNA sequence: TGTGCCTGGAGGGACCATAGAGACTATGGCTACACCTTC. The variable domain in full, completed from reference TRBV30 and TRBJ1-2, reads SQTIHQWPATLVQPVGSPLSLECTVEGTSNPNLYWYRQAAGRGLQLLFYSVGIGQISSEVPQNLSASRPQDRQFILSSKKLLLSDSGFYLCAWRDHRDYGYTFGSGTRLTVV.

The chain combines TRBV7-7 with TRBJ2-3, with D possibly being TRBD2 (6 bases). CDR1 is SSHAT, CDR2 FNYEAQ, per germline (reference sequence). The CDR3 contains 13 residues. Trimming cost V 5 bases and J 4 bases, with 10 bases left between them. The CDR3 loop is CASSLRRADTQYF. CDR3 DNA sequence: TGTGCCAGCAGCCTTAGGAGGGCAGATACGCAGTATTTT.

This chain uses TRBV10-1 with TRBJ2-5, with 8 bases aligning to TRBD1. Gene TRBJ2-7 matches the end of the DNA better, so the J call may be wrong. The germline V gene has CDR1 WNHNN and CDR2 SYGVQD (reference sequence). The CDR3 covers 17 residues. This CDR3 is CASSESTMAGGFYEQYF. For the CDR3, the DNA is TGCGCCAGCAGTGAGTCAACCATGGCAGGGGGCTTTTACGAGCAGTACTTC.

The chain is built from TRBV18 and TRBJ1-1; TRBD1 is a possible D gene (5 bases). Trimming removed 3 bases at V and 1 base at J, with 9 bases between. CDR1 and CDR2 from the germline V gene are KGHSH and LQKENI. The CDR3 spans 14 residues. CDR3 bases: TGTGCCAGCTCACCGGGACGGAAGAACACTGAAGCTTTCTTT. This translates into CASSPGRKNTEAFF.

This chain connects TRBV18 to TRBJ2-7; D tentatively fits TRBD1 or TRBD2 (5 bases each). The germline V gene has CDR1 KGHSH and CDR2 LQKENI. The V end was cut by 4 bases, the J end by 0 bases, with 19 bases between. The CDR3 is made up of 17 amino acids. The CDR3 coding sequence is TGTGCCAGCTCACTCTCCGAGGGGACCGATAGCTCCTACGAGCAGTACTTC. Encoded protein: CASSLSEGTDSSYEQYF.

The V gene is TRBV6-5, the J gene TRBJ1-4; the D is unclear. The V gene's germline CDR1 is MNHEY and CDR2 SVGAGI. The CDR3 runs 12 residues. Trimming removed 6 bases at V and 7 bases at J, with 9 bases between. CDR3 nucleotides: TGTGCCAGCAGCCCCGCGGGTGAAAAACTGTTTTTT. Its protein product is CASSPAGEKLFF.

This clone was seen only once. An end of the junction differs from the germline gene, which may be a read error. V and J are TRBV2 and TRBJ2-3; TRBD2 aligns across 8 bases. This CDR3 has 15 residues. Germline V gives CDR1 SNHLY, CDR2 FYNNEI. For the CDR3, the DNA is TGTGCCAGCAGATCCCGGGGGGGCAGCAGAGATACGCAGTATTTT. This encodes CASRSRGGSRDTQYF.

The chain links TRBV6-1 to TRBJ2-7, with D perhaps TRBD1 (5 bases). The CDR3 contains 15 residues. Trimming stripped 6 bases from V and 4 bases from J, with 19 bases between. Germline loops: CDR1 MNHNS, CDR2 SASEGT. The DNA for the CDR3 is TGTGCCAGCAGGGCTATTTCGAGTACAGGTTACGAGCAGTACTTC. Its protein is CASRAISSTGYEQYF.

The table lists this clone with a count of one. The chain links TRBV18 to TRBJ2-5; D gene ambiguous. Germline V CDR1 and CDR2: KGHSH, LQKENI. Trimming cost V 4 bases and J 1 base, with 10 bases left between them. CDR3 size: 14 residues. The CDR3 loop is CASSLLTGQETQYF. CDR3 nucleotides: TGTGCCAGCTCACTATTGACGGGCCAAGAGACCCAGTACTTC.

In the case of this clone: Other DNA sequences in the same sample also yield this CDR3. The V and J genes are TRBV11-2 and TRBJ2-5; no clear D. CDR3 length: 12 amino acids. Germline values: CDR1 SGHAT, CDR2 FQNNGV. Trimming took off 3 bases at V and 5 bases at J, with 7 bases between the two ends. The CDR3 is CASSLAGETQYF. DNA of the CDR3: TGTGCCAGCAGCTTGGCTGGGGAGACCCAGTACTTC.

The chain recombines TRBV2 with TRBJ1-4; D possibly corresponds to TRBD1 (5 bases). Germline V gene lookup returns CDR1 SNHLY and CDR2 FYNNEI. V lost 6 bases to trimming and J lost 6 bases, with 17 bases between them. The length of the CDR3 is 15 residues. The CDR3 sequence is CASRRYGASYEKLFF. The DNA of the CDR3 is TGTGCCAGCAGGAGGTACGGGGCCTCGTATGAAAAACTGTTTTTT.

This chain joins TRBV28 and TRBJ1-5; D gene uncertain. The V and J ends lost 6 bases and 0 bases respectively, with 9 bases between them. CDR1 is MDHEN and CDR2 is SYDVKM in the germline V gene. The CDR3 consists of 14 residues. The CDR3 coding sequence is TGTGCCAGCAGCTTCGTCGGTAGCAATCAGCCCCAGCATTTT. Residues: CASSFVGSNQPQHF.

The chain has TRBV7-6 and TRBJ2-5; TRBD2 agrees at 7 bases. The J segment lost 5 bases and the V segment lost 5 bases, leaving 11 bases of the junction unmatched. The germline V gene encodes CDR1 SGHVS and CDR2 FNYEAQ. CDR3 length equals 15 residues. CDR3 nucleotides: TGTGCCAGCAGCGCCCCCCCGCGGGGAGGGGAGACCCAGTACTTC. Its protein product is CASSAPPRGGETQYF.

This clone was seen just once. The genes are TRBV11-2 and TRBJ2-1; 7 bases are a match to TRBD1. V gave up 2 bases and J gave up 2 bases; unmatched junction bases: 6. The CDR3 totals 16 residues. CDR1 SGHAT and CDR2 FQNNGV come from the germline V gene. DNA of the CDR3: TGTGCCAGCAGCTTATTAAGACAGGGCCCCTACAATGAGCAGTTCTTC. Its translation is CASSLLRQGPYNEQFF.

The chain employs TRBV28 and TRBJ1-1; possibly TRBD1 for D (5 bases). V was trimmed by 5 bases and J by 2 bases, leaving 9 bases between them. Germline V lookup: CDR1 MDHEN, CDR2 SYDVKM. CDR3 length equals 13 residues. This chain's CDR3 is CASSTTVNTEAFF. CDR3 DNA sequence: TGTGCCAGCAGTACGACAGTCAACACTGAAGCTTTCTTT.